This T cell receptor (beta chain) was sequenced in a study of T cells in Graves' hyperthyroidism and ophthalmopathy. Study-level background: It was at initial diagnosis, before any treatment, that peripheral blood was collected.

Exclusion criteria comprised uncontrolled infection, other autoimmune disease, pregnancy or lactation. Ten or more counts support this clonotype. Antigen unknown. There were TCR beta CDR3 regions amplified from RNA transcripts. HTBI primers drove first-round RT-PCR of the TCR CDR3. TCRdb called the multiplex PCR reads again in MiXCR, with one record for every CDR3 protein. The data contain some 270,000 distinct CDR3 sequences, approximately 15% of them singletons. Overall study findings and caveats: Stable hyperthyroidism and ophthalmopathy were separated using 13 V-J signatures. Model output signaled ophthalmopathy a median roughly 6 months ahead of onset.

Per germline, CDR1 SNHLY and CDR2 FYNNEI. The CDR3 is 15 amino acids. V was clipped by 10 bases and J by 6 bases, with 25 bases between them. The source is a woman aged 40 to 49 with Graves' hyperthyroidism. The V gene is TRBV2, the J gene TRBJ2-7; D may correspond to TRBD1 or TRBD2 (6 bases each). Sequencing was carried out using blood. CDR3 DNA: TGTGCCACCAGGGCGGGGACGGGCCTAGGGGGCGAGCAGTACTTC. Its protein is CATRAGTGLGGEQYF.